These T cell receptor beta chains were read from a single sample in a study of neurological immune-mediated disorders. Each CDR3 protein is one row after TCRdb ran MiXCR on the 5' RACE reads. The table records about 52,000 distinct CDR3 sequences, 3% to 4% of them present only once. The specimen was PBMCs. The receptors stem from a man between 60 and 70 years old with multiple sclerosis. CDR3s include the opening cysteine and the closing phenylalanine or tryptophan. The order of the fields is J gene, clone size, V gene, CDR3 length, D gene, CDR3 DNA, CDR3 protein. D genes are given only for firm matches. Clone size is given for some rows only: seen once, a few or many times, or a class if the clone is expanded.

>TRBJ1-2|NA|TRBV29-1|11|TRBD1
TGCAGCGTAGGGACAGGGGCTGGCTACACCTTC
CSVGTGAGYTF
>TRBJ2-3|many|TRBV12-3/TRBV12-4|15|TRBD2
TGTGCCAGCAGCTGGCGGGGGTGGGACACAGATACGCAGTATTTT
CASSWRGWDTDTQYF
>TRBJ1-3|many|TRBV20-1|15|NA
TGCAGTGCCGGGGAGGACACGAGCTCTGGAAACACCATATATTTT
CSAGEDTSSGNTIYF
>TRBJ1-5|many|TRBV7-9|15|NA
TGTGCCAGCAGCTTAGCAGGGGCCAGCAATCAGCCCCAGCATTTT
CASSLAGASNQPQHF
>TRBJ2-7|NA|TRBV3-1|11|NA
TGTGCCAGCGAAGGGGTTCACGAGCAGTACTTC
CASEGVHEQYF
>TRBJ1-1|many|TRBV18|13|NA
TGTGCCAGCTCCCCCAGCAGTTTCACTGAAGCTTTCTTT
CASSPSSFTEAFF
>TRBJ2-5|many|TRBV3-1|13|TRBD2
TGTGCCAGCAGACTAGCGGGTCAAGAGACCCAGTACTTC
CASRLAGQETQYF
>TRBJ2-2|NA|TRBV27|15|NA
TGTGCCACCTCCCCCAGACTAAGCTTGTTGGGGGAGCTGTTTTTT
CATSPRLSLLGELFF
>TRBJ1-6|many|TRBV9|14|NA
TGTGCCAGCAGCGTAGGAGGGAAACATTCACCCCTCCACTTT
CASSVGGKHSPLHF
>TRBJ2-7|many|TRBV5-1|15|NA
TGCGCCAGCAGCTTGTGGGGGCTAGAATCCTACGAGCAGTACTTC
CASSLWGLESYEQYF
>TRBJ2-7|many|TRBV20-1|14|NA
TGCAGTCCAATGCACCGGGGTGGGACCTACGAGCAGTACTTC
CSPMHRGGTYEQYF
>TRBJ1-6|few|TRBV11-3|15|NA
TGTGCCAGCAGCATGACAAGCTCCTATAATTCACCCCTCCACTTT
CASSMTSSYNSPLHF
>TRBJ1-1|few|TRBV20-1|13|NA
TGCAGTGATAGGGCCACCCAGGGGACTGAAGCTTTCTTT
CSDRATQGTEAFF
>TRBJ2-3|many|TRBV5-1|15|TRBD2
TGCGCCAGCAGTCCCAGCGGGAGCTTAAGTGATACGCAGTATTTT
CASSPSGSLSDTQYF
>TRBJ1-1|NA|TRBV5-6|13|NA
TGTGCCAGCAGCTTGGGCCGGGCCGTAGCAGCTTTCTTT
CASSLGRAVAAFF
>TRBJ2-3|many|TRBV20-1|15|NA
TGCAGTGCCGTTGCCCCGGGGGTTAGCACAGATACGCAGTATTTT
CSAVAPGVSTDTQYF
>TRBJ1-1|many|TRBV7-2|13|NA
TGTGCCAGCAGCTTAGATGGGCGGACCAAAGCTTTCTTT
CASSLDGRTKAFF
>TRBJ2-5|many|TRBV24-1|14|TRBD1
TGTGCCACCAGTGCAGTGACAGGGGGAGAGACCCAGTACTTC
CATSAVTGGETQYF
>TRBJ1-5|NA|TRBV3-1|14|NA
TGTGCCAGCAGCCAAGCGTCGATGAGTCAGCCCCAGCATTTT
CASSQASMSQPQHF
>TRBJ1-3|many|TRBV7-8|18|TRBD1
TGTGCCAGCAGCCACCGGAGGGGGCTATTTAACTCTGGAAACACCATATATTTT
CASSHRRGLFNSGNTIYF
>TRBJ1-1|many|TRBV10-3|15|TRBD1
TGTGCCATCAGTGAGTCCGGGGACAGGGATGGCGGAGCTTTCTTT
CAISESGDRDGGAFF
>TRBJ2-3|many|TRBV7-2|16|NA
TGTGCCAGCAGCTTAGGGCTAGCGACGAGCACAGATACGCAGTATTTT
CASSLGLATSTDTQYF
>TRBJ2-1|NA|TRBV7-9|16|NA
TGTGCCAGCAGCTTTACTCTCGGGGGCCTCTACAATGAGCAGTTCTTC
CASSFTLGGLYNEQFF
>TRBJ2-5|many|TRBV3-1|14|TRBD1
TGTGCCAGCAGTCGTCAGGGGGTCCAAGAGACCCAGTACTTC
CASSRQGVQETQYF